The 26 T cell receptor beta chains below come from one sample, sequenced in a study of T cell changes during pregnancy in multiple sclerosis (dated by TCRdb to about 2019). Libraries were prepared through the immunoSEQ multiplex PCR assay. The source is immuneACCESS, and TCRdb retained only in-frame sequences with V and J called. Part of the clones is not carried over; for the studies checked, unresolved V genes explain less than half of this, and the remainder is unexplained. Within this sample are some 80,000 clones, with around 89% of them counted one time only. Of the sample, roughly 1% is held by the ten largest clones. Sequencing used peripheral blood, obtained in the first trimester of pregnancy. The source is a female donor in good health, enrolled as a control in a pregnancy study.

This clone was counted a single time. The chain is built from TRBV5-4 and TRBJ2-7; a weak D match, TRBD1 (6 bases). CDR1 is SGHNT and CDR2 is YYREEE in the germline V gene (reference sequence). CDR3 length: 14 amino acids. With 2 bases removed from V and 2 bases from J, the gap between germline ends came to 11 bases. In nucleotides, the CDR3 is TGTGCCAGCAGCTTACAGGGAGCTCCCTACGAGCAGTACTTC. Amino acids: CASSLQGAPYEQYF.

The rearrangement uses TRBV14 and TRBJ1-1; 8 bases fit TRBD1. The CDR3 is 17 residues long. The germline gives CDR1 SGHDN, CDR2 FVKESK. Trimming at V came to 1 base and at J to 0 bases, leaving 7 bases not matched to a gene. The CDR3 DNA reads TGTGCCAGCAGCCAAGCCCCGACAGGGGTCATGAACACTGAAGCTTTCTTT. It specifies CASSQAPTGVMNTEAFF.

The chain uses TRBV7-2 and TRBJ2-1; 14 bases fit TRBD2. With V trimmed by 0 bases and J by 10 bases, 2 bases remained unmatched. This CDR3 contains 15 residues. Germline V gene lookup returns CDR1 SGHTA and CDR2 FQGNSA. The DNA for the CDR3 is TGTGCCAGCAGCTTAGCGGGACTAGCGGGAGACGAGCAGTTCTTC. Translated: CASSLAGLAGDEQFF. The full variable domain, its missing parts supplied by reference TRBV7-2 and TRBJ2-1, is GAGVSQSPSNKVTEKGKDVELRCDPISGHTALYWYRQSLGQGLEFLIYFQGNSAPDKSGLPSDRFSAERTGGSVSTLTIQRTQQEDSAVYLCASSLAGLAGDEQFFGPGTRLTVL.

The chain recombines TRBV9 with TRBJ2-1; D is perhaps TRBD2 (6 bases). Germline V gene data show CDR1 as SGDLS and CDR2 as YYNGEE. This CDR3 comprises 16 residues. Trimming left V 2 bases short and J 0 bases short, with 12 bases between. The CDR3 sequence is CASSVERVSSYNEQFF. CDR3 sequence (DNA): TGTGCCAGCAGCGTCGAGCGGGTGAGCTCCTACAATGAGCAGTTCTTC.

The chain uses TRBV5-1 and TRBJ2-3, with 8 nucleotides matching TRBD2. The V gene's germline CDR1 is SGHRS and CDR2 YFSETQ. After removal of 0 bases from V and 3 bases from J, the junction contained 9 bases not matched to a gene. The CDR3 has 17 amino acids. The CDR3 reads CASSLGLTGGPTDTQYF. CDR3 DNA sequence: TGCGCCAGCAGCTTGGGGCTTACGGGGGGGCCGACAGATACGCAGTATTTT.

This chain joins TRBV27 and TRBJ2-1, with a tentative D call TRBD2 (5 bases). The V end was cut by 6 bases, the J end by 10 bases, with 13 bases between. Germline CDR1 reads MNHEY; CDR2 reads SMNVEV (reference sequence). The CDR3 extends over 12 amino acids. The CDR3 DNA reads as TGTGCCAGCAGAAAAGCGGCTGGGGAGCAGTTCTTC. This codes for CASRKAAGEQFF.

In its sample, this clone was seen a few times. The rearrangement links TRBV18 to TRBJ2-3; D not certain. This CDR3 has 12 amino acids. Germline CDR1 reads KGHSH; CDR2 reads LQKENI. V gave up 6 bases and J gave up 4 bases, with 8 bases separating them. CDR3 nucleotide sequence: TGTGCCAGCTCCCTCGGGTCAGATACGCAGTATTTT. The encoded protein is CASSLGSDTQYF.

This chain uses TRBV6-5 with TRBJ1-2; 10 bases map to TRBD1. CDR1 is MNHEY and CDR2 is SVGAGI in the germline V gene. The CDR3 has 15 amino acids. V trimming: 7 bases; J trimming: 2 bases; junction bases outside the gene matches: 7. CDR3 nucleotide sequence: TGTGCCAGCATCCAAAGACAGGGGGCGAACTATGGCTACACCTTC. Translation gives CASIQRQGANYGYTF.

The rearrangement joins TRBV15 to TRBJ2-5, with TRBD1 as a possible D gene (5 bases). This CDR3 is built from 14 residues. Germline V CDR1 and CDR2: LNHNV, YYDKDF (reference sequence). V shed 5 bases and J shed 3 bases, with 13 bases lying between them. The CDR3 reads CATSRRGSEETQYF. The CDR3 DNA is TGTGCCACCAGCCGAAGGGGTTCGGAAGAGACCCAGTACTTC. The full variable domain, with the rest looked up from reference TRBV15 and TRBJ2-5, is DAMVIQNPRYQVTQFGKPVTLSCSQTLNHNVMYWYQQKSSQAPKLLFHYYDKDFNNEADTPDNFQSRRPNTSFCFLDIRSPGLGDTAMYLCATSRRGSEETQYFGPGTRLLVL.

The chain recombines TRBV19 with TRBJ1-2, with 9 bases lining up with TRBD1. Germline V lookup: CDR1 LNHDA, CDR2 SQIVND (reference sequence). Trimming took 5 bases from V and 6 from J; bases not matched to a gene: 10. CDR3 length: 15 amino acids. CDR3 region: CASSLLRDRDDGYTF. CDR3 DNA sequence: TGTGCCAGTAGTTTGCTCCGGGACAGGGATGATGGCTACACCTTC.

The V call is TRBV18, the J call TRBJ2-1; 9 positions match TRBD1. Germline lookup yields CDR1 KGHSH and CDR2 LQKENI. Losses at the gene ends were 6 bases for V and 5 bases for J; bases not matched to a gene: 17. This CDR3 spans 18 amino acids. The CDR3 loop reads CASSPSSPGQGKDNEQFF. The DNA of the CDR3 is TGTGCCAGCTCTCCTTCCTCTCCGGGACAGGGTAAAGACAATGAGCAGTTCTTC.

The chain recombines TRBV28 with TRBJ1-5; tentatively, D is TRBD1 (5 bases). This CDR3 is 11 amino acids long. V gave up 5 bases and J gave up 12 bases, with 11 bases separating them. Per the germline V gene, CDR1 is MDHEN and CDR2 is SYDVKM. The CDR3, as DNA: TGTGCCAGCAGTAGGGGACTACTCCAGCATTTT. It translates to CASSRGLLQHF.

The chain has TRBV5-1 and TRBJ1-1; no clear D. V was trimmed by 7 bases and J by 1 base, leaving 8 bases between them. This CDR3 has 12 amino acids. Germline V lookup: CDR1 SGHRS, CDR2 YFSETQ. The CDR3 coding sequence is TGCGCCAGCTCCTCCGGGAACACTGAAGCTTTCTTT. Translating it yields CASSSGNTEAFF.

The CDR3 DNA sequence: TGTGCCAGCACCACTGGGCCTGGGGCCAACGTCCTGACTTTC. Its translation is CASTTGPGANVLTF. This chain connects TRBV5-6 to TRBJ2-6; no reliable D call. This CDR3 comprises 14 residues. Germline assignment: CDR1 SGHDT and CDR2 YYEEEE. The V end lost 6 bases, the J end lost 2 bases, and 9 bases lay between the germline ends.

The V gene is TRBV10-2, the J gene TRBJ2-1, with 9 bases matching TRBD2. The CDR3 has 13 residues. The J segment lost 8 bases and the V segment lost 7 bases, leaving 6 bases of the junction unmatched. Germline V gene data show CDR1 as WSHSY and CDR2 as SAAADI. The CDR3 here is CASIKREEDEQFF. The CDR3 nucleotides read TGCGCCAGCATTAAGCGGGAGGAGGATGAGCAGTTCTTC.

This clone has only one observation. The DNA of the CDR3 is TGTGCCAGCAGGCAAGATAGGGGAAAGACTGAAGCTTTCTTT. Residues: CASRQDRGKTEAFF. The chain links TRBV25-1 to TRBJ1-1; a possible D gene is TRBD1 (5 bases). The V gene lost 6 bases and the J gene lost 5 bases, with 16 bases spanning the gap. Germline V gene lookup returns CDR1 MGHDK and CDR2 SYGVNS. CDR3 length equals 14 residues.

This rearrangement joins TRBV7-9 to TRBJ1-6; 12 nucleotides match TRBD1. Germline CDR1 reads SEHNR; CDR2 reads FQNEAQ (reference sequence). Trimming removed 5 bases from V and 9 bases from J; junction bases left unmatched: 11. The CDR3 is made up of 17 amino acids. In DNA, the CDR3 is TGTGCCAGCAGCCTCGTCCGGGACAGGGGGCTGGTTTCACCCCTCCACTTT. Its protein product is CASSLVRDRGLVSPLHF.

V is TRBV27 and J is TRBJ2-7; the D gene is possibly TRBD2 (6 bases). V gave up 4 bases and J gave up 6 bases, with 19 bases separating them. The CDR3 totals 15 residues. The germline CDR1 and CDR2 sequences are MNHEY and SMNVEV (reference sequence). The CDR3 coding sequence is TGTGCCAGCAGTTCCCTAGCGCCGAACCGTATCGAGCAGTACTTC. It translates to CASSSLAPNRIEQYF.

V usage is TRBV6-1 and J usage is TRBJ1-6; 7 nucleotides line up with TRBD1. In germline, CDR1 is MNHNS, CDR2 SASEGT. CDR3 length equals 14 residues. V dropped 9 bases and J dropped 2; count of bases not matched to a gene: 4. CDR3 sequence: CASTGEAYNSPLHF. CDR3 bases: TGTGCCAGTACAGGGGAAGCCTATAATTCACCCCTCCACTTT.

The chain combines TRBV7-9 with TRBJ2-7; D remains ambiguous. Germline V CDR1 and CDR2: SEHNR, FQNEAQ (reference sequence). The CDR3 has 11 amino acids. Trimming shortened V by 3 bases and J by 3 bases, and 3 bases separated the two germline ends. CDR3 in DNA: TGTGCCAGCAGCTTTAGCTACGAGCAGTACTTC. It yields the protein CASSFSYEQYF.

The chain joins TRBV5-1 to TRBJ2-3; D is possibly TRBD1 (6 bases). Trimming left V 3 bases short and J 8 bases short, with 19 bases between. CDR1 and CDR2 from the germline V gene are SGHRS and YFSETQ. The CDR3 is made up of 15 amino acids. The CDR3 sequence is CASSYATPGVGTQYF. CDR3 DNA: TGCGCCAGCAGCTACGCGACCCCAGGGGTGGGTACGCAGTATTTT. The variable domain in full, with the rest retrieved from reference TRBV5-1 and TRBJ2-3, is KAGVTQTPRYLIKTRGQQVTLSCSPISGHRSVSWYQQTPGQGLQFLFEYFSETQRNKGNFPGRFSGRQFSNSRSEMNVSTLELGDSALYLCASSYATPGVGTQYFGPGTRLTVL.

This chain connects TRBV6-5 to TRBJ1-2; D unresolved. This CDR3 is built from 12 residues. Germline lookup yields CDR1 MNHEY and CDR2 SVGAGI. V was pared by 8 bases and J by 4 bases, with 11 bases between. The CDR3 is CASGQLGYGYTF. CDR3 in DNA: TGTGCCAGCGGGCAGCTTGGCTATGGCTACACCTTC.

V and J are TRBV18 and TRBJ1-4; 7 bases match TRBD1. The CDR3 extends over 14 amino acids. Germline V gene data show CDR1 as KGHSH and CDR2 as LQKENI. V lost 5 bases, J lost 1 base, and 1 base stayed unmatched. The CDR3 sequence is CASSRQGTNEKLFF. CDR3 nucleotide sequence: TGTGCCAGCTCAAGACAGGGAACTAATGAAAAACTGTTTTTT.

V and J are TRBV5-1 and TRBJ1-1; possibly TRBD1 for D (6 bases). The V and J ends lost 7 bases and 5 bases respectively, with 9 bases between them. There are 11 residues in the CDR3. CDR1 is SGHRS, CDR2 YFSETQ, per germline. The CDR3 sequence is CASQGTTEAFF. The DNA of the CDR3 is TGCGCCAGCCAGGGGACGACTGAAGCTTTCTTT.

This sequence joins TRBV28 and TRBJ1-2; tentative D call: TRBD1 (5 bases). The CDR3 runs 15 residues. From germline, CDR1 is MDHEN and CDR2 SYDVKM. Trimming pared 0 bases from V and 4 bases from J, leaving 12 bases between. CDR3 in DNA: TGTGCCAGCAGTTTATGGCAGGGTCGTGGCTATGGCTACACCTTC. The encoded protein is CASSLWQGRGYGYTF.

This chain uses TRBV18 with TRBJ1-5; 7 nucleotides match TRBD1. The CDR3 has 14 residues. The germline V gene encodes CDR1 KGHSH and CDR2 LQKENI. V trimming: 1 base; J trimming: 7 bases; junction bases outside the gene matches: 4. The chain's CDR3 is CASSPRQGEQPQHF. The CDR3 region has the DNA TGTGCCAGCTCACCACGACAGGGAGAGCAGCCCCAGCATTTT.